The sequence of this TCR beta chain was determined in a study of blood T cell repertoires in COVID-19. Some clones are missing from TCRdb's copy, which holds only in-frame ones; the method was immunoSEQ multiplex PCR. The sample has fewer than 200,000 clones; around 84% are singletons. V lost 6 bases to trimming and J lost 7 bases, with 13 bases between them. The germline V gene encodes CDR1 KGHSH and CDR2 LQKENI. The CDR3 length is 13 residues. The gene calls are TRBV18 and TRBJ2-1; D ambiguous. The sequence was collected from a human donor with acute or convalescent COVID-19. The donor label of this sample is uncertain. The specimen sequenced was peripheral blood. CDR3 protein: CASSADRSNEQFF. The CDR3 nucleotides are TGTGCCAGCTCCGCAGATCGTTCGAATGAGCAGTTCTTC.